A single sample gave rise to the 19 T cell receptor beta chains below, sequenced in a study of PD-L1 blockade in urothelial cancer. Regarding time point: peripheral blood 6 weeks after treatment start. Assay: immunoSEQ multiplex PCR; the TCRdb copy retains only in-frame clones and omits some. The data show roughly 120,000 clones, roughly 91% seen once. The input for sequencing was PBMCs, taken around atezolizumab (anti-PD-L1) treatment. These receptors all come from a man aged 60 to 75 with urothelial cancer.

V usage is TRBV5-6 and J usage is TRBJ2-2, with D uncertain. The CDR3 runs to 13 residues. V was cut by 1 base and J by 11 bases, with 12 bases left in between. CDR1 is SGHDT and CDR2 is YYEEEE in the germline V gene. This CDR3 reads CASSLISEKELFF. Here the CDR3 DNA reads TGTGCCAGCAGCTTGATATCAGAAAAAGAGCTGTTTTTT.

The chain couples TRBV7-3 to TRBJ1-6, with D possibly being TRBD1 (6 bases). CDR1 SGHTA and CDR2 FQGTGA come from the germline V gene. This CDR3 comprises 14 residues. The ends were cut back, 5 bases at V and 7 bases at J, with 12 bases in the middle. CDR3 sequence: CASSVDRPNSPLHF. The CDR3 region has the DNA TGTGCCAGCAGCGTTGACAGGCCCAATTCACCCCTCCACTTT. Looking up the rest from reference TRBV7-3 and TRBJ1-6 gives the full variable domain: GAGVSQTPSNKVTEKGKYVELRCDPISGHTALYWYRQSLGQGPEFLIYFQGTGAADDSGLPNDRFFAVRPEGSVSTLKIQRTERGDSAVYLCASSVDRPNSPLHFGNGTRLTVT.

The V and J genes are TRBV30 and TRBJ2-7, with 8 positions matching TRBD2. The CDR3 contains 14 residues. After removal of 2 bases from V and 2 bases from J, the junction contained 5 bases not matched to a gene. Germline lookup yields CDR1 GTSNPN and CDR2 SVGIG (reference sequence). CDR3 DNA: TGTGCCTGGAGTTTTGCGGGAGGTCCCTACGAGCAGTACTTC. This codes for CAWSFAGGPYEQYF.

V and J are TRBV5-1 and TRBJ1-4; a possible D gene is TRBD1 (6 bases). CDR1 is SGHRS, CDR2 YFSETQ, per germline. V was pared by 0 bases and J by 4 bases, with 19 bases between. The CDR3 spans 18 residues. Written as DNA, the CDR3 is TGCGCCAGCAGCTTGGAGGAGGTCGGGGGGCATGGTAATGAAAAACTGTTTTTT. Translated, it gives CASSLEEVGGHGNEKLFF.

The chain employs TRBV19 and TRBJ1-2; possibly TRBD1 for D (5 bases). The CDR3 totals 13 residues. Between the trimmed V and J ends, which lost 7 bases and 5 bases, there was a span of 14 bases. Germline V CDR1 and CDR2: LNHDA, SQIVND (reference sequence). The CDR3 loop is CASMRTGGYGYTF. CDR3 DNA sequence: TGTGCCAGTATGAGGACGGGGGGGTATGGCTACACCTTC. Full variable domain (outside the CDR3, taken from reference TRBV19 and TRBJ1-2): DGGITQSPKYLFRKEGQNVTLSCEQNLNHDAMYWYRQDPGQGLRLIYYSQIVNDFQKGDIAEGYSVSREKKESFPLTVTSAQKNPTAFYLCASMRTGGYGYTFGSGTRLTVV.

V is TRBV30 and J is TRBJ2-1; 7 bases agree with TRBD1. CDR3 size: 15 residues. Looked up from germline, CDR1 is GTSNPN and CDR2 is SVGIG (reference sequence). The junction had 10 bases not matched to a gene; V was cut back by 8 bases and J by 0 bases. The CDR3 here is CALESGTASYNEQFF. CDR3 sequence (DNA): TGTGCCCTGGAGTCTGGGACAGCCTCCTACAATGAGCAGTTCTTC. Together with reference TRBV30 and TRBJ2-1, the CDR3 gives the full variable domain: SQTIHQWPATLVQPVGSPLSLECTVEGTSNPNLYWYRQAAGRGLQLLFYSVGIGQISSEVPQNLSASRPQDRQFILSSKKLLLSDSGFYLCALESGTASYNEQFFGPGTRLTVL.

The CDR3, as DNA: TGTGCCAGTACCCAGGTCCTCTCTGGAAACACCATATATTTT. Translating it yields CASTQVLSGNTIYF. The chain is built from TRBV19 and TRBJ1-3; D is undetermined. The V gene's germline CDR1 is LNHDA and CDR2 SQIVND (reference sequence). Trimming took 7 bases from V and 0 from J, leaving 10 bases between them. The CDR3 loop spans 14 amino acids.

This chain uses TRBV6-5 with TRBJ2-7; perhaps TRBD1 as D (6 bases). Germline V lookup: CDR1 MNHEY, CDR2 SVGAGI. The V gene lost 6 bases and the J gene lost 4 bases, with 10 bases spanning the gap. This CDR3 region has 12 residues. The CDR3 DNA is TGTGCCAGCAGAGCAGGGGCGTACGAGCAGTACTTC. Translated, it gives CASRAGAYEQYF.

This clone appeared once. CDR3 nucleotide sequence: TGTGCCAGCATCGAGAACAGGGAGCTTCCTAACGAGCAGTACTTC. Translated, it gives CASIENRELPNEQYF. The rearrangement uses TRBV7-8 and TRBJ2-7, with D possibly TRBD1 on 6 matching bases. Germline V gene sequence: CDR1 SGHVS, CDR2 FQNEAQ. The CDR3 consists of 15 residues. Trimming cost V 7 bases and J 5 bases, with 21 bases left between them.

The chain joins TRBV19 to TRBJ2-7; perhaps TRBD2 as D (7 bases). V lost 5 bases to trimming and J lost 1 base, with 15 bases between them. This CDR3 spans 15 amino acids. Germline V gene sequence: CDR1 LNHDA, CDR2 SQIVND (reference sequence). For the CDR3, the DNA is TGTGCCAGTAGTCCTAGGGGGGGGCTTTCCTACGAGCAGTACTTC. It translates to CASSPRGGLSYEQYF.

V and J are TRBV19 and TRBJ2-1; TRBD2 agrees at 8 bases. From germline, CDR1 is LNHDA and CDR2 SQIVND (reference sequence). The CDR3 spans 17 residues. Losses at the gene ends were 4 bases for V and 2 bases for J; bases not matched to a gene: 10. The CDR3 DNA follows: TGTGCCAGTAGTAGGGCACCGGGACTAGTAGCCTACAATGAGCAGTTCTTC. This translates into CASSRAPGLVAYNEQFF.

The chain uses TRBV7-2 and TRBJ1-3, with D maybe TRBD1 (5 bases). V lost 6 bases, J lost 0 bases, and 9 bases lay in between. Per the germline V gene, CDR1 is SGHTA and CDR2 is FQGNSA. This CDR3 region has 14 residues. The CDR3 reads CASSWGSSGNTIYF. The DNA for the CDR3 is TGTGCCAGCAGTTGGGGCAGCTCTGGAAACACCATATATTTT.

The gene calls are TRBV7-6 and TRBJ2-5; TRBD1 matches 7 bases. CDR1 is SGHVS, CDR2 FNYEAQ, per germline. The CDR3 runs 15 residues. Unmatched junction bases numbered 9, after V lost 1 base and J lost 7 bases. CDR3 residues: CASSLDPTGAGTQYF. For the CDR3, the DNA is TGTGCCAGCAGCTTAGACCCCACAGGGGCAGGGACCCAGTACTTC.

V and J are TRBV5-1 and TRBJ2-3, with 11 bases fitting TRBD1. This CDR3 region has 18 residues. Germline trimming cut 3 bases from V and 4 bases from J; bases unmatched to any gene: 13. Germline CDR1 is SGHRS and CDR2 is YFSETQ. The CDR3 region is CASSWTGGQVPRADTQYF. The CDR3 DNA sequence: TGCGCCAGCAGCTGGACAGGGGGCCAGGTCCCCCGTGCAGATACGCAGTATTTT. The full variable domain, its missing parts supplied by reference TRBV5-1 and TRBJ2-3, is KAGVTQTPRYLIKTRGQQVTLSCSPISGHRSVSWYQQTPGQGLQFLFEYFSETQRNKGNFPGRFSGRQFSNSRSEMNVSTLELGDSALYLCASSWTGGQVPRADTQYFGPGTRLTVL.

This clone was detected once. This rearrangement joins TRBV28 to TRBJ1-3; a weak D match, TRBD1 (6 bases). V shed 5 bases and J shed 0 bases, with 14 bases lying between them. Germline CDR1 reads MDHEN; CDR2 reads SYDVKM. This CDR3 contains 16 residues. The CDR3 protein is CASSTYRVASGNTIYF. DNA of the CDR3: TGTGCCAGCAGTACCTACAGGGTGGCCTCTGGAAACACCATATATTTT.

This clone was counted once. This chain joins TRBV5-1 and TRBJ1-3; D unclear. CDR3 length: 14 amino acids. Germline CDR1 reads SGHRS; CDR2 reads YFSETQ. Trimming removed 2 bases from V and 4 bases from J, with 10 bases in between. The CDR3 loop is CASSFRGQGNTIYF. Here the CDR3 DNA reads TGCGCCAGCAGCTTCCGAGGGCAAGGAAACACCATATATTTT.

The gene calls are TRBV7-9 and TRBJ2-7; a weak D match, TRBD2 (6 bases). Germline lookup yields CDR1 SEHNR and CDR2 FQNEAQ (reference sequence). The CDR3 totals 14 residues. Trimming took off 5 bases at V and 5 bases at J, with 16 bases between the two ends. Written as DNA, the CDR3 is TGTGCCAGCAGCGTCTTCGGGGGTCGGGACGAGCAGTACTTC. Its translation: CASSVFGGRDEQYF.

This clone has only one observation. DNA for the CDR3: TGTGCCAGCAGACAGGACAGGGGGCGTCATGGCTACACCTTC. Protein sequence: CASRQDRGRHGYTF. This chain links TRBV6-4 with TRBJ1-2, with TRBD1 identical over 11 bases. The CDR3 has 14 amino acids. V dropped 6 bases and J dropped 6; count of bases not matched to a gene: 6. Per germline, CDR1 MRHNA and CDR2 SNTAGT.

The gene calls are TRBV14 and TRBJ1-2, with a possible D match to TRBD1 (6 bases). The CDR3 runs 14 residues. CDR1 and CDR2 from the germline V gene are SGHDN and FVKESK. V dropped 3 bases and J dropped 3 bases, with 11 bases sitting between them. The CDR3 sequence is CASSQRGRHYGYTF. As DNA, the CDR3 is TGTGCCAGCAGCCAGCGGGGGCGTCACTATGGCTACACCTTC.